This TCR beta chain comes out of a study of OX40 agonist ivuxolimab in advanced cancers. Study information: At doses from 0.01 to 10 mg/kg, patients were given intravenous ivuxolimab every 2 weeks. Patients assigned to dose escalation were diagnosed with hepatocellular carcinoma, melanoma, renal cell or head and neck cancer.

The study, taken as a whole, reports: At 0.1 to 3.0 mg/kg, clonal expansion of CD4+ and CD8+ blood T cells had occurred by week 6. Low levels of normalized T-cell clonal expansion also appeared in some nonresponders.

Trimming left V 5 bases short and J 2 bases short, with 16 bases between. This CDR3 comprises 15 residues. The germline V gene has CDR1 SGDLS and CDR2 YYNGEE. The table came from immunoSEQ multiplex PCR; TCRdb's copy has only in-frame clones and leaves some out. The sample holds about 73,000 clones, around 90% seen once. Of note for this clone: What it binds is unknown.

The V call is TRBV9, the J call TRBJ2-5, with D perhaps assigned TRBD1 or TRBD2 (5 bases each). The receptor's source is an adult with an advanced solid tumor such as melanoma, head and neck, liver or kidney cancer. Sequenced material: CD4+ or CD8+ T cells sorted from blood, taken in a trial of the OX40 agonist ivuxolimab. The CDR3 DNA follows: TGTGCCAGCAGTTTGAGGGGTTCCCCACAAGAGACCCAGTACTTC. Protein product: CASSLRGSPQETQYF.